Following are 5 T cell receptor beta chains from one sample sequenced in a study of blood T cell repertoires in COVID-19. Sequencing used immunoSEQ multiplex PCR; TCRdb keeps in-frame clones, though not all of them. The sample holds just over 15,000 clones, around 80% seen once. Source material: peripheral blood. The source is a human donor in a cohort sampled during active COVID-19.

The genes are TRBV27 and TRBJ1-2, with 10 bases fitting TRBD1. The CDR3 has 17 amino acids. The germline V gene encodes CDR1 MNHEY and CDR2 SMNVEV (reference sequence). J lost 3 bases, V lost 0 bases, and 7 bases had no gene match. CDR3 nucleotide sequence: TGTGCCAGCAGTTTATCGAGGGACAGGGGAGAATACTATGGCTACACCTTC. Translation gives CASSLSRDRGEYYGYTF.

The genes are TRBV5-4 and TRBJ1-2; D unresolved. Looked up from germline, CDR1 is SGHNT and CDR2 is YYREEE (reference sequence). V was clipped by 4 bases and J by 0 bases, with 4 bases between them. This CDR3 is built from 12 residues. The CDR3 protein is CASSRANYGYTF. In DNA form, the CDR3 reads TGTGCCAGCAGCCGCGCTAACTATGGCTACACCTTC.

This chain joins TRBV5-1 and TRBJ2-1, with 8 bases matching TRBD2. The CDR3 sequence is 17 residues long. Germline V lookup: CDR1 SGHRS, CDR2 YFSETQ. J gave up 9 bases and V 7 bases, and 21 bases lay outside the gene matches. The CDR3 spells CASSPSFSSGLAPEQFF. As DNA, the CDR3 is TGCGCCAGCTCGCCCTCTTTTTCTAGCGGGCTGGCACCTGAGCAGTTCTTC. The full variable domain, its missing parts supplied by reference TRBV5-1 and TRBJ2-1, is KAGVTQTPRYLIKTRGQQVTLSCSPISGHRSVSWYQQTPGQGLQFLFEYFSETQRNKGNFPGRFSGRQFSNSRSEMNVSTLELGDSALYLCASSPSFSSGLAPEQFFGPGTRLTVL.

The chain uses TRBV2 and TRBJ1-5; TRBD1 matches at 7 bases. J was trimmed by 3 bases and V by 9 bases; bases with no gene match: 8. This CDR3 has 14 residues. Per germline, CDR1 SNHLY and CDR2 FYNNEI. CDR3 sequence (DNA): TGTGCCAGTAGTAGGGACAGTTACAATCAGCCCCAGCATTTT. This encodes CASSRDSYNQPQHF.

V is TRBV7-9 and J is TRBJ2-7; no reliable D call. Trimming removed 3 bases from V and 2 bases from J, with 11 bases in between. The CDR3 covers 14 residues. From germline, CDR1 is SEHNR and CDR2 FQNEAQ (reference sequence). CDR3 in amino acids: CASSLSEVPYEQYF. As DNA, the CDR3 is TGTGCCAGCAGCTTGTCCGAGGTCCCCTACGAGCAGTACTTC.